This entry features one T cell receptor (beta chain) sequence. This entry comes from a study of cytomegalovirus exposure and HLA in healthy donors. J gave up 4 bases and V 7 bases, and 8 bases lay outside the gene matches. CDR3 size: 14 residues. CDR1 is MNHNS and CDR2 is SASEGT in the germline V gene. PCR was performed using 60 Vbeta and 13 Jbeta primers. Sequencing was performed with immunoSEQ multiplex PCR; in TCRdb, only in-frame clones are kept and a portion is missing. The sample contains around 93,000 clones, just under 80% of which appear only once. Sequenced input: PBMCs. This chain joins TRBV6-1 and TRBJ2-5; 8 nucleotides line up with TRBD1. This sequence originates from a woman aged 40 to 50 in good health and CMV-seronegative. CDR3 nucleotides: TGTGCCAGCACCATAGGACAGGGAGGAGAGACCCAGTACTTC. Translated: CASTIGQGGETQYF.